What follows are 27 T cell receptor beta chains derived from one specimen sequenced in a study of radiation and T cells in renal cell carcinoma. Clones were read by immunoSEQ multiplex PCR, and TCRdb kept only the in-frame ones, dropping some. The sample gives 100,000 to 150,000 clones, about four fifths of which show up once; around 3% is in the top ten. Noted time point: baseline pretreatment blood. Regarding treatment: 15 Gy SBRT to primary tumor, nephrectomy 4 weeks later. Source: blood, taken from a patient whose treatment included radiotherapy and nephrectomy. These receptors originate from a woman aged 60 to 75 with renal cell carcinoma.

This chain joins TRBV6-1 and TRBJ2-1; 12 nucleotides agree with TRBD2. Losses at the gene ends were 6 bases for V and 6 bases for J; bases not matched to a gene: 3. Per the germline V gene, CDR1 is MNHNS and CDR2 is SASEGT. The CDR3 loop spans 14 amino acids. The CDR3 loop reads CASRTSGSPNEQFF. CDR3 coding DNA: TGTGCCAGCAGGACTAGCGGGAGCCCCAATGAGCAGTTCTTC.

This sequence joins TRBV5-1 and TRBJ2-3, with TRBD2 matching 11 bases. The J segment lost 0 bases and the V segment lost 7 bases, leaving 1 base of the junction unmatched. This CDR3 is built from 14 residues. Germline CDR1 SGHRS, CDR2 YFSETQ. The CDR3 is CASGLAGSTDTQYF. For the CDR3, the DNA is TGCGCCAGCGGACTAGCGGGTAGCACAGATACGCAGTATTTT.

CDR3 in DNA: TGTGCCAGCAGTTTGTCCGGGACAAATTCCTACGAGCAGTACTTC. Protein sequence: CASSLSGTNSYEQYF. The rearrangement uses TRBV6-1 and TRBJ2-7; D is perhaps TRBD1 (6 bases). Trimming took off 5 bases at V and 1 base at J, with 15 bases between the two ends. In germline, CDR1 is MNHNS, CDR2 SASEGT. The CDR3 loop spans 15 amino acids.

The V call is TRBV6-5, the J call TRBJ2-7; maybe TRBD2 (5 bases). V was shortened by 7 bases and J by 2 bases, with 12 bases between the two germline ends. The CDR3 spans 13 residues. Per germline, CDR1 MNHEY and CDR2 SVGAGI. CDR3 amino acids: CASTYGDTYEQYF. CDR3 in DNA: TGTGCCAGCACCTACGGGGATACCTACGAGCAGTACTTC.

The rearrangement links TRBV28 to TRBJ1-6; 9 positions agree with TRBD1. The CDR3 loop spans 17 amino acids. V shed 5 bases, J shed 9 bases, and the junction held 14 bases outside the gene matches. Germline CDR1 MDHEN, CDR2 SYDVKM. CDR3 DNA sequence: TGTGCCAGCAGTGCGGAGCCTTTACAGGGGGCCGGTTCACCCCTCCACTTT. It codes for CASSAEPLQGAGSPLHF. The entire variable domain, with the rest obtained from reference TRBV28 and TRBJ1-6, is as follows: DVKVTQSSRYLVKRTGEKVFLECVQDMDHENMFWYRQDPGLGLRLIYFSYDVKMKEKGDIPEGYSVSREKKERFSLILESASTNQTSMYLCASSAEPLQGAGSPLHFGNGTRLTVT.

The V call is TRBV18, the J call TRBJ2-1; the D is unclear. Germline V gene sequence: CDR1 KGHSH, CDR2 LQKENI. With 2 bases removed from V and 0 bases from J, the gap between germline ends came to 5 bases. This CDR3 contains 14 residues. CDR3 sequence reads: CASSPVSSYNEQFF. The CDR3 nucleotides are TGTGCCAGCTCACCAGTTAGCTCCTACAATGAGCAGTTCTTC.

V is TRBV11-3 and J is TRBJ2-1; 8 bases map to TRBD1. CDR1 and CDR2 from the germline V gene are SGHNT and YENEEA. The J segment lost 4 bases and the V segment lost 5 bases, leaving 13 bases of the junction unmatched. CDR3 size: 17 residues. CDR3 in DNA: TGTGCCAGCAGCCCTAGGGGCGGACAGGGTCAGTACAATGAGCAGTTCTTC. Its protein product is CASSPRGGQGQYNEQFF.

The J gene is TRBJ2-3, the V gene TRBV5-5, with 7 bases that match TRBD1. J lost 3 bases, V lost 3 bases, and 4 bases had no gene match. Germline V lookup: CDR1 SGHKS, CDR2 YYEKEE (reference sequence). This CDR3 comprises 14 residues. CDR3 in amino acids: CASSSMTGTDTQYF. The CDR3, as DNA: TGTGCCAGCAGCTCGATGACAGGGACAGATACGCAGTATTTT.

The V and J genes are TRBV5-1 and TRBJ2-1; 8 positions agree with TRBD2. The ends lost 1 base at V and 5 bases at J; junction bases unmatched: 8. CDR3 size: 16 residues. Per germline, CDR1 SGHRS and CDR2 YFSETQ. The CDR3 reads CASSLMTGGPHNEQFF. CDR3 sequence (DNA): TGCGCCAGCAGCTTGATGACGGGAGGGCCACACAATGAGCAGTTCTTC.

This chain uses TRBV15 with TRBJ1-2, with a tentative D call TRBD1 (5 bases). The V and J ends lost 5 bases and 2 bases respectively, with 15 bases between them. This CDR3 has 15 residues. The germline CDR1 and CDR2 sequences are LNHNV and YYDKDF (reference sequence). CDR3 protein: CATSGSGLTNYGYTF. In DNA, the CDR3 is TGTGCCACCAGCGGATCGGGGCTGACGAACTATGGCTACACCTTC.

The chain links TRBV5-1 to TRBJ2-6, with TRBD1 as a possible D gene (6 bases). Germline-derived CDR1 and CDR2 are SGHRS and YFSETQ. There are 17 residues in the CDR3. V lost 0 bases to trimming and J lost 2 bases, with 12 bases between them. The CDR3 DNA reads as TGCGCCAGCAGCTTGGCCGGGGCAGGGGCTGGGGCCAACGTCCTGACTTTC. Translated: CASSLAGAGAGANVLTF.

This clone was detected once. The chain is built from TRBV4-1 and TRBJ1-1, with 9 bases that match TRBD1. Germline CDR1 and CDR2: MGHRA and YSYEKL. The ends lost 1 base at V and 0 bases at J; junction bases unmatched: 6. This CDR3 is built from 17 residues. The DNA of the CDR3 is TGCGCCAGCAGCCAAGCCCTCGGACAGGGGATGAACACTGAAGCTTTCTTT. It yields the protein CASSQALGQGMNTEAFF.

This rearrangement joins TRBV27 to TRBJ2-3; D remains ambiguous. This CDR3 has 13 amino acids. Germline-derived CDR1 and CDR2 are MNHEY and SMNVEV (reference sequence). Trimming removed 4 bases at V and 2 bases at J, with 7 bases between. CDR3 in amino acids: CASSSQNTDTQYF. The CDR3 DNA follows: TGTGCCAGCAGTTCGCAGAACACAGATACGCAGTATTTT.

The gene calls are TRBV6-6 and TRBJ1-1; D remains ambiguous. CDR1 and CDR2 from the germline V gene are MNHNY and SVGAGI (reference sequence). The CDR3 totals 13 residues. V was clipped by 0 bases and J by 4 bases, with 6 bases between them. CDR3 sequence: CASSYSEVTEAFF. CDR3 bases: TGTGCCAGCAGTTACTCCGAGGTCACTGAAGCTTTCTTT.

The CDR3 here is CASRIDGSGNTIYF. CDR3 bases: TGCGCCAGCAGAATAGACGGCTCTGGAAACACCATATATTTT. V gene TRBV5-1 combines with J gene TRBJ1-3; D ambiguous. The CDR3 is made up of 14 amino acids. Trimming cost V 5 bases and J 0 bases, with 9 bases left between them. Per the germline V gene, CDR1 is SGHRS and CDR2 is YFSETQ.

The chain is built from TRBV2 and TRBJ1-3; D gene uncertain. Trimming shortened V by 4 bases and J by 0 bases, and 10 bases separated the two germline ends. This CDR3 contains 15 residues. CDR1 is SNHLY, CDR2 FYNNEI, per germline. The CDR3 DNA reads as TGTGCCAGCAGTGGGCAGTTACTCTCTGGAAACACCATATATTTT. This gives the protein CASSGQLLSGNTIYF.

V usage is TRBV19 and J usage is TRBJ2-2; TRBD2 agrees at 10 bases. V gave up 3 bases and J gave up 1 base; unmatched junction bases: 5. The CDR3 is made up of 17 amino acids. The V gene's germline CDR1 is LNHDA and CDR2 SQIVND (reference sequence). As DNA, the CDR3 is TGTGCCAGTAGTATTTTAGCGGGGGGCGTGAACACCGGGGAGCTGTTTTTT. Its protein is CASSILAGGVNTGELFF.

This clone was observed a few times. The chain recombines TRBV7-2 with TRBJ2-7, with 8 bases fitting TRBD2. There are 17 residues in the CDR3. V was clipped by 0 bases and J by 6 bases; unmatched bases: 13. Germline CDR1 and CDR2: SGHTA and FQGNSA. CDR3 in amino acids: CASSLASLAGRRPEQYF. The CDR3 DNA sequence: TGTGCCAGCAGCTTAGCTTCCCTAGCGGGCCGTCGTCCCGAGCAGTACTTC.

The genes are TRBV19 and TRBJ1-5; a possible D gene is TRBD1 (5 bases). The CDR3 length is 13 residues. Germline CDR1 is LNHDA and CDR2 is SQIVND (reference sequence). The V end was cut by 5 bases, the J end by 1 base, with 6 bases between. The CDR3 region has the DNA TGTGCCAGTAGTCGGGGGAGCAATCAGCCCCAGCATTTT. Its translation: CASSRGSNQPQHF.

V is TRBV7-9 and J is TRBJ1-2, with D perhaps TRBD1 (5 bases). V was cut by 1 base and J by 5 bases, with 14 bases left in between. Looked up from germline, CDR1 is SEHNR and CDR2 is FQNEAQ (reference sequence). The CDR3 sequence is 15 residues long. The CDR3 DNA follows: TGTGCCAGCAGCTTAGTCGGGGCGCAGCCATATGGCTACACCTTC. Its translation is CASSLVGAQPYGYTF.

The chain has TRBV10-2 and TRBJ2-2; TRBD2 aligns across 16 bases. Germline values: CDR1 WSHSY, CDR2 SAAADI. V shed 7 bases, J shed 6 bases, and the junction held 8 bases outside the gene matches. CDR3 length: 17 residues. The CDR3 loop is CASTLGLAGGRPGELFF. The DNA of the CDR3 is TGCGCCAGCACCCTGGGACTAGCGGGAGGGAGACCCGGGGAGCTGTTTTTT.

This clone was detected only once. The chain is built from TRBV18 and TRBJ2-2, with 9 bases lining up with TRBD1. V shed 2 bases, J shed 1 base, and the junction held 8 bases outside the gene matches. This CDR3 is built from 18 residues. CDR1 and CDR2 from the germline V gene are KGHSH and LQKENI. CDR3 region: CASSPSGSGQGNTGELFF. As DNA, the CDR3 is TGTGCCAGCTCACCATCCGGATCGGGACAGGGGAACACCGGGGAGCTGTTTTTT.

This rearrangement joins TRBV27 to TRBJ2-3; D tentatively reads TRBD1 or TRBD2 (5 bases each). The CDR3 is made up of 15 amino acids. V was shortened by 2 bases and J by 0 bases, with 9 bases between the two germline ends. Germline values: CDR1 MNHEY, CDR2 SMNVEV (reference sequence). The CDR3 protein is CASSLGGSSTDTQYF. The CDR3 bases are TGTGCCAGCAGTTTAGGGGGTTCTAGCACAGATACGCAGTATTTT.

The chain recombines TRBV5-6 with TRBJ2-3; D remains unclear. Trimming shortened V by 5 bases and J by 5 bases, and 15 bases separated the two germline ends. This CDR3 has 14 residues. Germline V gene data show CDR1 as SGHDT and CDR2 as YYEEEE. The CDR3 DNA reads TGTGCCAGCAGGAGATATAGGGCGGAAGATACGCAGTATTTT. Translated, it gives CASRRYRAEDTQYF. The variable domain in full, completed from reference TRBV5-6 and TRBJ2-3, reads DAGVTQSPTHLIKTRGQQVTLRCSPKSGHDTVSWYQQALGQGPQFIFQYYEEEERQRGNFPDRFSGHQFPNYSSELNVNALLLGDSALYLCASRRYRAEDTQYFGPGTRLTVL.

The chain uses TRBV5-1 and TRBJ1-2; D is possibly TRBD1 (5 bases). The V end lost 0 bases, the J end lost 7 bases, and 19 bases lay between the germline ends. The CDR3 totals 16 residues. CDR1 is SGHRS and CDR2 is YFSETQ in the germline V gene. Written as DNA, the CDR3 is TGCGCCAGCAGCTTGGCCTCCGGGACCGGCGGGAGTGGCTACACCTTC. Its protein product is CASSLASGTGGSGYTF.

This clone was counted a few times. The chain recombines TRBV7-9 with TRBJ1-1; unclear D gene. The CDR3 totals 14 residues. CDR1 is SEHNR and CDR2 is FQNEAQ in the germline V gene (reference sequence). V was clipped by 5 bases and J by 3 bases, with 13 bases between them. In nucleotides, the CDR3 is TGTGCCAGCAGCCCTCCGGTGCTGGACACTGAAGCTTTCTTT. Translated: CASSPPVLDTEAFF.

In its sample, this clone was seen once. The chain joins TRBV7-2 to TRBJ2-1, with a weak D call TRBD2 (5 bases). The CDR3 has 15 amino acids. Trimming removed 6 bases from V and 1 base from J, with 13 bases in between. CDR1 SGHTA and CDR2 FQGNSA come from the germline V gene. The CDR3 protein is CASRDRSGSYNEQFF. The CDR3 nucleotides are TGTGCCAGCAGGGATAGAAGCGGATCCTACAATGAGCAGTTCTTC.